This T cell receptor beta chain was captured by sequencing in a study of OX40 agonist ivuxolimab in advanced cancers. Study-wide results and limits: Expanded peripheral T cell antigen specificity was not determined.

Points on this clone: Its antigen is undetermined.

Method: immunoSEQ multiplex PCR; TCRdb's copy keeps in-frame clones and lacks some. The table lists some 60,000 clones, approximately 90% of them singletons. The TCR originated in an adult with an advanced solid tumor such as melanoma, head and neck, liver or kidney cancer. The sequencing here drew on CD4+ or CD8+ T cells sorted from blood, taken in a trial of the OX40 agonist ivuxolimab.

The CDR3 region is CASSPDILRDGELFF. The DNA for the CDR3 is TGTGCCAGCAGTCCGGACATTCTTCGGGACGGGGAGCTGTTTTTT. The J gene is TRBJ2-2, the V gene TRBV11-2; perhaps D is TRBD1 or TRBD2 (5 bases each). Trimming shortened V by 6 bases and J by 7 bases, and 18 bases separated the two germline ends. This CDR3 spans 15 amino acids. CDR1 and CDR2 (germline): SGHAT, FQNNGV.